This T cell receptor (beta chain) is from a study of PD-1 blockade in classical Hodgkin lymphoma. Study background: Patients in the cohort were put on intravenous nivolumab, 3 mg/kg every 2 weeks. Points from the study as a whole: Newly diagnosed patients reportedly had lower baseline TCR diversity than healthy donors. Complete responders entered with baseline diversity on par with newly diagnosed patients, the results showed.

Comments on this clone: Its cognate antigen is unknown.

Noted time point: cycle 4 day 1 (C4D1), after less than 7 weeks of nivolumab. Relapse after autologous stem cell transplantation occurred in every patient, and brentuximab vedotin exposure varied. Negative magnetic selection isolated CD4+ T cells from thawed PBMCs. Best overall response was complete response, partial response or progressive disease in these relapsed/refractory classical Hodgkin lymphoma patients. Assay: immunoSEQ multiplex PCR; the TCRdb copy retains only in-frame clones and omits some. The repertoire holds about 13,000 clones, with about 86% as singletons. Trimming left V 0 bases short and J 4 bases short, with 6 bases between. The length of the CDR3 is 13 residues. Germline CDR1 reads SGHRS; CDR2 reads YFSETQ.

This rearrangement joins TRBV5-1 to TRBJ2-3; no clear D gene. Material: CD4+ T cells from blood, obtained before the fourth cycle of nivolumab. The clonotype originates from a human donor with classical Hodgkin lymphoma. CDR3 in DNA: TGCGCCAGCAGCTTGGCCGTAGCAGATACGCAGTATTTT. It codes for CASSLAVADTQYF.